This TCR beta chain was sequenced during a study of blood T cell repertoires in COVID-19 (dated by TCRdb to about 2020). With regard to the full study: Samples covering the acute and convalescent phases of COVID-19 were provided by collaborators in the United States, Italy and Spain. The prospective study material was composed of cDNA or gDNA derived from T cells, B-cell-depleted T cells, or PBMCs. Deeply sampled blood TCRbeta repertoires from subjects exposed to, actively infected with, or recovered from COVID-19 were included in the dataset. The repertoires were made available in a free public database intended to serve as a resource for research on the immune response to SARS-CoV-2. The samples were drawn from the first 160 participants of the ongoing ImmuneRACE study and from some 1,300 subjects provided by 6 global collaborators. Nearly every sample came with metadata listing a de-identified subject ID, COVID-19 status, age in years and sex. Where HLA class I and class II types were available, the types were taken from metadata supplied by the sample provider, not from assay-based typing.

Comment on this clone: This receptor's antigen is unknown. No base quality values were provided; no much bigger clone lies one nucleotide off.

The V end gives up 7 bases and the J end 5 bases, leaving 11 bases in the junction not matched to a gene. The CDR3 numbers 15 residues from cysteine through phenylalanine. Of the read, only the CDR3 DNA is kept; its 45 bases are in frame from base 1. CDR1 is given as LNHDA and CDR2 as SQIVND, both from the germline V gene (reference sequence). One collaborating source in Seattle enrolled patients during active infection and followed them longitudinally through the course of disease. The collaborating institutions used their own protocols to collect whole blood in K2EDTA tubes. For TCRbeta analysis, collaborators shipped samples in one of three forms: frozen whole blood, isolated PBMCs, or DNA extracted from either of those sample types. TCRbeta CDR3 regions were amplified from genomic DNA by means of the immunoSEQ Assay, a bias-controlled multiplex PCR. Per the authors' processing: The number of nucleated cells in each sample was estimated by amplification of reference gene primers within the assay. To quantify the absolute abundance of each unique TCRbeta CDR3 rearrangement, sequence reads were collapsed and filtered. For each sample, productive Simpson clonality was calculated as the square root of Simpson's diversity index across productive rearrangements. As stored in TCRdb, this immuneACCESS dataset retains in-frame rearrangements with V and J assigned. A fraction of the clones does not appear; measured against another copy, unresolved V genes explain less than half of the discrepancy, and the remainder lacks a known reason. V, J and clone size are those of that table, while D and trimming were read from the DNA. This sample lists 50,000 or so clones; 82% were detected once. The ten largest account for more than 9% of the sample.

What the work shows at the level of the full study, not this receptor alone: The amount of clinical and demographic metadata varied by source and participant and was provided uncurated.

Material for sequencing was peripheral blood. The clonotype was recovered from a man aged 80 or over with COVID-19, enrolled during active disease. The receptor chain draws on TRBV19 and TRBJ1-5; a stretch of 7 junction bases matches TRBD1. The DNA sequence follows: TGTGCCAGTAAACCACCCGGGACAGACTATCAGCCCCAGCATTTT. This encodes CASKPPGTDYQPQHF.